One and the same sample provided the 20 T cell receptor beta chains below, sequenced in a study of CD8 T cells in Susac syndrome. Random hexamers primed reverse transcription of about 0.5 to 1 ug RNA. TCRdb called the immunoSEQ multiplex PCR reads again in MiXCR, with one record for every CDR3 protein. The sample contains 160,000 or so distinct CDR3 sequences, nearly 97% of which appear only once. Specimen: CD8+ T cells from PBMCs. Receptors were obtained from a human donor with multiple sclerosis.

The chain combines TRBV29-1 with TRBJ2-5; 8 positions match TRBD2. Per the germline V gene, CDR1 is SQVTM and CDR2 is ANQGSEA. Losses at the gene ends were 1 base for V and 1 base for J; bases not matched to a gene: 8. The CDR3 is 16 residues long. The CDR3 DNA follows: TGCAGCGTTGAAGGGGTTGACGGGGGGGCCCAAGAGACCCAGTACTTC. It codes for CSVEGVDGGAQETQYF.

The chain has TRBV3-1 and TRBJ1-2; TRBD1 matches at 8 bases. V lost 6 bases and J lost 4; bases outside the gene matches: 10. CDR1 and CDR2 from the germline V gene are LGHDT and YNNKEL (reference sequence). The CDR3 sequence is 15 residues long. CDR3 DNA sequence: TGTGCCAGCAGAGATGACAGGGGAATTTTCTATGGCTACACCTTC. Protein sequence: CASRDDRGIFYGYTF.

The chain has TRBV29-1 and TRBJ2-7; 9 nucleotides agree with TRBD2. CDR1 and CDR2 from the germline V gene are SQVTM and ANQGSEA. Trimming at V came to 7 bases and at J to 2 bases, leaving 3 bases not matched to a gene. The CDR3 is made up of 12 amino acids. The CDR3 here is CSGLADPYEQYF. The CDR3 DNA reads TGCAGCGGACTAGCGGACCCCTACGAGCAGTACTTC.

V usage is TRBV7-8 and J usage is TRBJ2-7; D not certain. CDR1 is SGHVS, CDR2 FQNEAQ, per germline. The V end lost 5 bases, the J end lost 1 base, and 15 bases lay between the germline ends. The CDR3 runs to 15 residues. CDR3 residues: CASSPSPPGSYEQYV. CDR3 nucleotides: TGTGCCAGCAGCCCTTCCCCCCCAGGTTCCTACGAGCAGTACGTC.

The J gene is TRBJ2-7, the V gene TRBV20-1; D is possibly TRBD1 (5 bases). V lost 0 bases, J lost 3 bases, and 12 bases lay in between. The CDR3 spans 14 residues. Germline V lookup: CDR1 DFQATT, CDR2 SNEGSKA (reference sequence). The CDR3 DNA reads TGCAGTGCTAGAGATCAGCAGGGCAACTACGAGCAGTACTTC. As protein: CSARDQQGNYEQYF.

J is TRBJ2-7 and V is TRBV5-6, with 9 bases fitting TRBD1. The CDR3 covers 15 residues. V shed 6 bases, J shed 5 bases, and the junction held 12 bases outside the gene matches. Looked up from germline, CDR1 is SGHDT and CDR2 is YYEEEE. The CDR3 sequence: CASTAGTGYLNEQYV. The CDR3 DNA reads TGTGCCAGCACGGCGGGGACAGGGTATTTGAACGAGCAGTACGTC.

Comments on this clonotype: A junction end diverges from the germline sequence, so it may reflect a read error. The genes are TRBV29-1 and TRBJ1-2, with 7 bases that match TRBD1. The CDR3 sequence is 12 residues long. Germline V CDR1 and CDR2: SQVTM, ANQGSEA. The CDR3 sequence is CSAPLDRDGYTF. The CDR3 coding sequence is TGCAGCGCTCCCCTTGACAGGGATGGTTACACCTTC.

The chain joins TRBV29-1 to TRBJ2-7, with D possibly being TRBD1 or TRBD2 (6 bases each). Trimming pared 5 bases from V and 3 bases from J, leaving 8 bases between. This CDR3 comprises 11 residues. Germline lookup yields CDR1 SQVTM and CDR2 ANQGSEA. In DNA form, the CDR3 reads TGCAGCGTTAAGGGGGGCTACGAGCAGTACTTC. This encodes CSVKGGYEQYF.

The rearrangement links TRBV7-2 to TRBJ2-5, with TRBD2 matching 8 bases. There are 16 residues in the CDR3. Trimming removed 4 bases from V and 5 bases from J; junction bases left unmatched: 12. Germline CDR1 is SGHTA and CDR2 is FQGNSA. The CDR3 DNA reads TGTGCCAGCAGCTACCGAGAGGGCGGGGGGTTTGAGACCCAGTACTTC. As protein: CASSYREGGGFETQYF.

The chain couples TRBV3-1 to TRBJ1-1; D is possibly TRBD1 (6 bases). Germline V gene data show CDR1 as LGHDT and CDR2 as YNNKEL (reference sequence). The CDR3 runs 15 residues. Between the trimmed V and J ends, which lost 1 base and 1 base, there was a span of 10 bases. The CDR3 DNA follows: TGTGCCAGCAGCCAAGTTTGGGGGCCGAACACTGAAGCTTTCTTT. Translating it yields CASSQVWGPNTEAFF.

The rearrangement links TRBV9 to TRBJ2-2; no firm D call. V lost 3 bases, J lost 5 bases, and 5 bases lay in between. CDR3 size: 12 residues. Germline V CDR1 and CDR2: SGDLS, YYNGEE. This chain's CDR3 is CASSGGTGELFF. The CDR3 nucleotides are TGTGCCAGCAGCGGTGGGACCGGGGAGCTGTTTTTT.

This clonotype was seen more than once but under ten times. This rearrangement joins TRBV7-9 to TRBJ2-1, with D perhaps matching TRBD2 (6 bases). The CDR3 spans 13 residues. V lost 6 bases and J lost 3, with 9 bases in between. CDR1 is SEHNR and CDR2 is FQNEAQ in the germline V gene (reference sequence). The CDR3 reads CASSGGDYNEQFF. The CDR3 DNA follows: TGTGCCAGCAGTGGCGGGGACTACAATGAGCAGTTCTTC. The entire variable domain, with the rest obtained from reference TRBV7-9 and TRBJ2-1, is as follows: DTGVSQNPRHKITKRGQNVTFRCDPISEHNRLYWYRQTLGQGPEFLTYFQNEAQLEKSRLLSDRFSAERPKGSFSTLEIQRTEQGDSAMYLCASSGGDYNEQFFGPGTRLTVL.

The chain links TRBV4-1 to TRBJ1-1; maybe TRBD1 (6 bases). V was cut by 0 bases and J by 0 bases, with 8 bases left in between. CDR1 and CDR2 (germline): MGHRA, YSYEKL. CDR3 length: 15 residues. The CDR3 reads CASSQEGGVNTEAFF. CDR3 sequence (DNA): TGCGCCAGCAGCCAAGAAGGGGGGGTGAACACTGAAGCTTTCTTT.

The chain carries TRBV27 and TRBJ2-1; D is uncertain. The ends were cut back, 5 bases at V and 5 bases at J, with 7 bases in the middle. The germline V gene encodes CDR1 MNHEY and CDR2 SMNVEV (reference sequence). The CDR3 consists of 12 residues. The CDR3 DNA sequence: TGTGCCAGCAGTCTCATGGACAATGAGCAGTTCTTC. Translation: CASSLMDNEQFF.

The chain employs TRBV29-1 and TRBJ1-2; 7 nucleotides align to TRBD1. With 2 bases clipped from V and 6 bases from J, the junction kept 6 bases outside the gene matches. The CDR3 has 13 amino acids. CDR1 and CDR2 (germline): SQVTM, ANQGSEA. The CDR3 sequence: CSVEPTGSDGYTF. The CDR3 DNA reads as TGCAGCGTTGAACCGACAGGGTCGGATGGCTACACCTTC.

This chain connects TRBV30 to TRBJ2-7; 10 positions agree with TRBD1. The CDR3 loop spans 15 amino acids. In germline, CDR1 is GTSNPN, CDR2 SVGIG (reference sequence). V lost 3 bases, J lost 1 base, and 6 bases stayed unmatched. CDR3 region: CAWSDGQGGSYEQYV. CDR3 DNA sequence: TGTGCCTGGAGCGACGGACAGGGGGGTTCCTACGAGCAGTACGTC.

This clonotype showed up just a few times. J is TRBJ2-7 and V is TRBV19, with a possible D match to TRBD1 (6 bases). The germline V gene encodes CDR1 LNHDA and CDR2 SQIVND (reference sequence). Trimming cost V 5 bases and J 3 bases, with 11 bases left between them. CDR3 length: 13 residues. As DNA, the CDR3 is TGTGCCAGTAGTCCTGGACAGAGCTACGAGCAGTACTTC. Its translation: CASSPGQSYEQYF.

This rearrangement joins TRBV13 to TRBJ2-1, with 10 bases identical to TRBD2. CDR1 and CDR2 (germline): PRHDT, FYEKMQ (reference sequence). V gave up 4 bases and J gave up 4 bases; unmatched junction bases: 4. The CDR3 spans 15 residues. The CDR3 DNA reads TGTGCCAGCAGCTCTGGACTAGCGGCATACAATGAGCAGTTCTTC. This codes for CASSSGLAAYNEQFF.

CDR3 sequence (DNA): TGCGCCAGCAGTCACCCCGGTGGGAGTGAAGCTTTCTTT. Amino acid sequence: CASSHPGGSEAFF. This chain uses TRBV23-1 with TRBJ1-1; no clear D. TRBV23-1 is filed as an ORF, its function uncertain. V was cut by 3 bases and J by 7 bases, with 12 bases left in between. The CDR3 loop spans 13 amino acids.

This chain links TRBV7-9 with TRBJ1-2; 12 bases fit TRBD1. The CDR3 extends over 15 amino acids. The trim removed 6 bases at V and 4 bases at J, leaving 6 bases unmatched. Germline CDR1 SEHNR, CDR2 FQNEAQ (reference sequence). In DNA, the CDR3 is TGTGCCAGCAGGGAGGGGACAGGGGGCGGCTATGGCTACACCTTC. Its protein product is CASREGTGGGYGYTF.